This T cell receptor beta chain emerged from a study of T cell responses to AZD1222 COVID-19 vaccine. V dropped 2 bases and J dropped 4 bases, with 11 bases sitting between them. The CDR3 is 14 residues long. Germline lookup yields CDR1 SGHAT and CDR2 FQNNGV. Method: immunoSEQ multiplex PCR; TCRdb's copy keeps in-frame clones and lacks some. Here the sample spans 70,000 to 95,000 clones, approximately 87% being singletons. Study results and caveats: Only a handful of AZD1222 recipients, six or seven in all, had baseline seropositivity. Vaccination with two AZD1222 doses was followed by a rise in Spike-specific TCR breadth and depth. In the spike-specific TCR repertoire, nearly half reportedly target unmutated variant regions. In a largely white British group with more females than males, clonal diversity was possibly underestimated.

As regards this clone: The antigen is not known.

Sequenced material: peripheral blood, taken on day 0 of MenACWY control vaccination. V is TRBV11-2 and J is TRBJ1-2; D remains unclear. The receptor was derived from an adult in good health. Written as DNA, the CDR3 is TGTGCCAGCAGCTTATCGGACGGCGGCTATGGCTACACCTTC. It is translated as CASSLSDGGYGYTF.